This T cell receptor beta chain was sequenced in a study of control samples from healthy donors and cancer patients. Only in-frame clones appear in the TCRdb table, and some are missing; sequencing was by immunoSEQ multiplex PCR. The data show approximately 70,000 clones, around 80% seen once. The CDR3 runs to 15 residues. In germline, CDR1 is SGHDT, CDR2 YYEEEE. Trimming cost V 7 bases and J 2 bases; bases outside gene matches: 8. Sequencing used blood. The TCR was taken from a man in his 60s in good health. V gene TRBV5-6 combines with J gene TRBJ2-2; 7 bases align to TRBD1. CDR3 loop: CASQIGGVNTGELFF. The DNA for the CDR3 is TGTGCCAGCCAAATAGGGGGCGTAAACACCGGGGAGCTGTTTTTT.